This T cell receptor beta chain derives from a study of cytomegalovirus exposure and HLA in healthy donors. Study results and caveats: Three of the chains that were CMV-associated were confirmed in vitro to be specific for CMV antigens. The study recorded 150 to 200 TCR beta chains that were cytomegalovirus-associated. Within an earlier analysis, most TCR beta V segments proved productive either about 87% or about 30% of the time.

Vbeta (60) and Jbeta (13) primers were used in the PCR. Libraries were prepared by immunoSEQ multiplex PCR; TCRdb keeps only in-frame clonotypes and omits some of them. The sample lists a few hundred thousand clones; around 90% were seen once. This CDR3 region has 12 residues. CDR1 is LNHDA and CDR2 is SQIVND in the germline V gene (reference sequence). V lost 5 bases to trimming and J lost 1 base, with 3 bases between them. Worth noting for this clone: Its antigen is undetermined.

The source of this sequence is a girl aged 2-15 years in good health and CMV-seronegative. What was sequenced was PBMCs. This chain connects TRBV19 to TRBJ1-5; D is unclear. The CDR3 region has the DNA TGTGCCAGTAGTCGGAGCAATCAGCCCCAGCATTTT. Its translation: CASSRSNQPQHF.